Below, 29 T cell receptor beta chains from the same sample are listed, as sequenced in a study of a mutant IDH1 vaccine in newly diagnosed glioma. Generated by immunoSEQ multiplex PCR, the TCRdb table keeps only in-frame clones and is missing some. The sample includes 45,000 to 55,000 clones, 76% of them seen just once. Their target antigens are unknown. Time point here: week 35, safety follow-up. Doses of 300 ug of mutant IDH1 20-mer peptide were given with topical imiquimod. The sequences come from PBMCs, collected from a glioma patient whose treatment included an IDH1 peptide vaccine. The receptors shown here come from a man aged 40-49 years with glioma.

The chain employs TRBV19 and TRBJ1-4; 8 bases fit TRBD1. Trimming removed 7 bases from V and 1 base from J; junction bases left unmatched: 5. Germline CDR1 LNHDA, CDR2 SQIVND (reference sequence). This CDR3 spans 15 amino acids. The CDR3 DNA is TGTGCCAGTAAGGGACAGGCGGGAACTAATGAAAAACTGTTTTTT. Its translation is CASKGQAGTNEKLFF.

The chain links TRBV7-8 to TRBJ2-2; no clear D gene. Germline V CDR1 and CDR2: SGHVS, FQNEAQ. V lost 5 bases to trimming and J lost 6 bases, with 10 bases between them. The CDR3 length is 13 residues. The CDR3 loop reads CASSPGRSGELFF. The CDR3, as DNA: TGTGCCAGCAGCCCGGGCCGTTCCGGGGAGCTGTTTTTT. Drawing the rest from reference TRBV7-8 and TRBJ2-2, the complete variable domain is GAGVSQSPRYKVAKRGQDVALRCDPISGHVSLFWYQQALGQGPEFLTYFQNEAQLDKSGLPSDRFFAERPEGSVSTLKIQRTQQEDSAVYLCASSPGRSGELFFGEGSRLTVL.

The genes are TRBV29-1 and TRBJ1-2; D is possibly TRBD1 (6 bases). The germline gives CDR1 SQVTM, CDR2 ANQGSEA. Deletions cut 0 bases from V and 7 bases from J, with 12 bases between. The CDR3 sequence is 13 residues long. The chain's CDR3 is CSVEEEGGVGYTF. The CDR3 DNA is TGCAGCGTTGAAGAGGAGGGGGGGGTTGGCTACACCTTC.

The chain has TRBV29-1 and TRBJ2-7; perhaps TRBD1 as D (5 bases). The CDR3 spans 12 residues. The V end was cut by 1 base, the J end by 5 bases, with 9 bases between. Per germline, CDR1 SQVTM and CDR2 ANQGSEA. The CDR3 here is CSVEGQGDEQYF. CDR3 in DNA: TGCAGCGTTGAAGGCCAGGGCGACGAGCAGTACTTC.

The rearrangement uses TRBV7-2 and TRBJ2-1; TRBD2 agrees at 10 bases. J lost 0 bases, V lost 8 bases, and 10 bases had no gene match. This CDR3 comprises 17 residues. CDR1 SGHTA and CDR2 FQGNSA come from the germline V gene. CDR3: CASGRTSGSSSYNEQFF. CDR3 DNA: TGTGCCAGCGGCCGGACTAGCGGATCGAGCTCCTACAATGAGCAGTTCTTC.

The CDR3 DNA follows: TGCAGCGTTGGTACCATTCCCCGCACAGATACGCAGTATTTT. This sequence encodes CSVGTIPRTDTQYF. The rearrangement joins TRBV29-1 to TRBJ2-3; the D is unclear. Germline V gives CDR1 SQVTM, CDR2 ANQGSEA. The CDR3 contains 14 residues. The V end was cut by 4 bases, the J end by 1 base, with 12 bases between.

This clone occurred a few times. This chain uses TRBV29-1 with TRBJ2-2, with D perhaps TRBD1 or TRBD2 (5 bases each). Germline CDR1 reads SQVTM; CDR2 reads ANQGSEA. This CDR3 spans 14 amino acids. Trimming took 4 bases from V and 7 from J, leaving 16 bases between them. The CDR3, as DNA: TGCAGCGTTGCCCCCCCGGGGCCGAACGGGGAGCTGTTTTTT. As protein: CSVAPPGPNGELFF.

The DNA for the CDR3 is TGTGCCAGCAGTGGGAGTCGGGGCGGCACCGGGGAGCTGTTTTTT. Encoded protein: CASSGSRGGTGELFF. The chain employs TRBV2 and TRBJ2-2; TRBD1 or TRBD2 may be the D gene (5 bases each). The V and J ends lost 4 bases and 4 bases respectively, with 13 bases between them. The CDR3 sequence is 15 residues long. The germline CDR1 and CDR2 sequences are SNHLY and FYNNEI. The full variable domain, completed using reference TRBV2 and TRBJ2-2, is EPEVTQTPSHQVTQMGQEVILRCVPISNHLYFYWYRQILGQKVEFLVSFYNNEISEKSEIFDDQFSVERPDGSNFTLKIRSTKLEDSAMYFCASSGSRGGTGELFFGEGSRLTVL.

The chain joins TRBV5-1 to TRBJ2-3, with 13 nucleotides matching TRBD2. Germline assignment: CDR1 SGHRS and CDR2 YFSETQ. The V segment lost 4 bases and the J segment 4 bases; nucleotides outside the gene matches: 9. This CDR3 has 17 residues. The CDR3 DNA follows: TGCGCCAGCAGCCTGGAACTAGCGGGAGGGCCCTCAGATACGCAGTATTTT. It yields the protein CASSLELAGGPSDTQYF.

This chain uses TRBV6-1 with TRBJ2-7; 7 bases map to TRBD1. CDR3 length equals 17 residues. The trim removed 2 bases at V and 0 bases at J, leaving 10 bases unmatched. Germline V CDR1 and CDR2: MNHNS, SASEGT. DNA for the CDR3: TGTGCCAGCAGTGAAAATGAGGGCAGGGGGTCCTCCTACGAGCAGTACTTC. Amino acids: CASSENEGRGSSYEQYF.

The chain combines TRBV7-6 with TRBJ2-2, with TRBD2 identical over 9 bases. The CDR3 is 16 amino acids. J was trimmed by 5 bases and V by 2 bases; bases with no gene match: 6. Germline-derived CDR1 and CDR2 are SGHVS and FNYEAQ. The chain's CDR3 is CASSLTLLAGTGELFF. The CDR3 DNA reads TGTGCCAGCAGCTTAACTCTTCTAGCGGGGACCGGGGAGCTGTTTTTT.

The gene calls are TRBV7-2 and TRBJ1-2; TRBD1 aligns across 8 bases. Germline V gene sequence: CDR1 SGHTA, CDR2 FQGNSA. The ends lost 0 bases at V and 8 bases at J; junction bases unmatched: 8. This CDR3 contains 15 residues. DNA for the CDR3: TGTGCCAGCAGCTTAGCTAGGACAGGGATTGGAGGCTACACCTTC. It specifies CASSLARTGIGGYTF.

The chain joins TRBV6-1 to TRBJ1-1; 7 positions agree with TRBD1. The CDR3 sequence is 14 residues long. V lost 3 bases and J lost 1; bases outside the gene matches: 2. The germline gives CDR1 MNHNS, CDR2 SASEGT. Here the CDR3 reads CASSDRGENTEAFF. CDR3 in DNA: TGTGCCAGCAGTGACAGGGGGGAGAACACTGAAGCTTTCTTT.

This clone was detected only once. The V and J genes are TRBV7-2 and TRBJ2-3, with D possibly TRBD1 on 6 matching bases. Germline values: CDR1 SGHTA, CDR2 FQGNSA. V was shortened by 5 bases and J by 0 bases, with 12 bases between the two germline ends. The CDR3 runs to 15 residues. The CDR3 nucleotides are TGTGCCAGCAGCCCGTGGCAGGGGAGCACAGATACGCAGTATTTT. Protein: CASSPWQGSTDTQYF.

This clone has only one observation. The chain carries TRBV5-1 and TRBJ1-1; no clear D. Germline V CDR1 and CDR2: SGHRS, YFSETQ. V lost 1 base to trimming and J lost 0 bases, with 4 bases between them. CDR3 size: 13 residues. In DNA form, the CDR3 reads TGCGCCAGCAGCTTGATATTGAACACTGAAGCTTTCTTT. It codes for CASSLILNTEAFF.

This chain connects TRBV10-2 to TRBJ2-1; no clear D. Germline loops: CDR1 WSHSY, CDR2 SAAADI. The V gene lost 1 base and the J gene lost 6 bases, with 13 bases spanning the gap. This CDR3 is 15 amino acids long. Here the CDR3 DNA reads TGCGCCAGCAGTGAGTACGGTTGGTTGGGCAATGAGCAGTTCTTC. It codes for CASSEYGWLGNEQFF.

The chain joins TRBV7-8 to TRBJ2-1; the D gene is possibly TRBD1 (7 bases). CDR1 and CDR2 from the germline V gene are SGHVS and FQNEAQ. With 5 bases removed from V and 5 bases from J, the gap between germline ends came to 13 bases. The CDR3 is 14 residues long. The CDR3 is CASSRQGGNNEQFF. For the CDR3, the DNA is TGTGCCAGCAGCAGGCAGGGGGGAAACAATGAGCAGTTCTTC.

This clone showed up just a few times. In DNA, the CDR3 is TGTGCCTGGACCTCGCAGGCGGATTATGGCTACACCTTC. It encodes CAWTSQADYGYTF. The chain employs TRBV30 and TRBJ1-2, with unresolved D. Germline V gives CDR1 GTSNPN, CDR2 SVGIG (reference sequence). V shed 4 bases and J shed 5 bases, with 14 bases lying between them. The length of the CDR3 is 13 residues.

The chain has TRBV7-9 and TRBJ1-4; the D gene is possibly TRBD1 (6 bases). CDR1 is SEHNR, CDR2 FQNEAQ, per germline (reference sequence). The CDR3 totals 14 residues. V lost 6 bases and J 8 bases, leaving 16 bases between the germline ends. In DNA form, the CDR3 reads TGTGCCAGCAGTCCTACTACAGGGAGGGAAAAACTGTTTTTT. This translates into CASSPTTGREKLFF.

V is TRBV27 and J is TRBJ1-1; D perhaps matches TRBD1 (5 bases). Trimming removed 8 bases from V and 4 bases from J, with 14 bases in between. The CDR3 covers 13 residues. Germline CDR1 reads MNHEY; CDR2 reads SMNVEV (reference sequence). The CDR3 DNA sequence: TGTGCCAGCTCCTACGGCAGGGCCACTGAAGCTTTCTTT. Amino acids: CASSYGRATEAFF.

For the CDR3, the DNA is TGTGCCAGCAGCTTAACAGGGAGGACTGAAGCTTTCTTT. This gives the protein CASSLTGRTEAFF. The rearrangement links TRBV11-2 to TRBJ1-1; tentatively, D is TRBD1 (6 bases). The CDR3 extends over 13 amino acids. Per germline, CDR1 SGHAT and CDR2 FQNNGV. The V gene lost 2 bases and the J gene lost 5 bases, with 9 bases spanning the gap.

The chain couples TRBV5-1 to TRBJ2-1; TRBD2 might be the D (5 bases). This CDR3 has 14 amino acids. With 2 bases removed from V and 5 bases from J, the gap between germline ends came to 11 bases. The germline gives CDR1 SGHRS, CDR2 YFSETQ. In DNA form, the CDR3 reads TGCGCCAGCAGCTTAACGGGATATAACAATGAGCAGTTCTTC. This sequence encodes CASSLTGYNNEQFF.

The chain has TRBV6-5 and TRBJ2-5; D is perhaps TRBD1 (5 bases). V was trimmed by 4 bases and J by 2 bases, leaving 11 bases between them. The CDR3 totals 14 residues. From germline, CDR1 is MNHEY and CDR2 SVGAGI. The CDR3 DNA is TGTGCCAGCAGTTCGAGGACATTACAAGAGACCCAGTACTTC. The encoded protein is CASSSRTLQETQYF.

The rearrangement uses TRBV7-9 and TRBJ1-2; 7 nucleotides agree with TRBD1. V shed 7 bases, J shed 8 bases, and the junction held 10 bases outside the gene matches. The length of the CDR3 is 13 residues. Germline V gene sequence: CDR1 SEHNR, CDR2 FQNEAQ (reference sequence). CDR3: CASTPNRGEGYTF. The CDR3 DNA reads as TGTGCCAGCACCCCAAACAGGGGTGAGGGCTACACCTTC.

The CDR3 sequence: CASSLGLAGSYNEQFF. CDR3 bases: TGTGCCAGCAGCCTCGGTCTAGCGGGATCCTACAATGAGCAGTTCTTC. The genes are TRBV14 and TRBJ2-1, with TRBD2 matching over 9 bases. Per the germline V gene, CDR1 is SGHDN and CDR2 is FVKESK. V trimming: 4 bases; J trimming: 1 base; junction bases outside the gene matches: 5. This CDR3 spans 16 amino acids.

This chain links TRBV27 with TRBJ2-1, with 9 bases aligning to TRBD2. The V gene's germline CDR1 is MNHEY and CDR2 SMNVEV (reference sequence). The V gene end was trimmed by 3 bases and the J gene end by 5 bases; junction bases not matched to a gene: 8. This CDR3 contains 16 residues. CDR3 nucleotide sequence: TGTGCCAGCAGTTTTTCTCTAGCGGGATGGAACAATGAGCAGTTCTTC. It is translated as CASSFSLAGWNNEQFF.

The V and J genes are TRBV5-1 and TRBJ2-3, with D maybe TRBD2 (6 bases). CDR1 and CDR2 from the germline V gene are SGHRS and YFSETQ. V shed 5 bases and J shed 10 bases, with 17 bases lying between them. The CDR3 is 13 amino acids. As DNA, the CDR3 is TGCGCCAGCAGTCGACCCCCTAGCGATGCGCAGTATTTT. Encoded protein: CASSRPPSDAQYF.

The chain carries TRBV21-1 and TRBJ2-5; whether TRBD2, the table's D call, matches the DNA was not checked. TRBV21-1 is a documented pseudogene. This CDR3 is 16 amino acids long. This chain's CDR3 is CASSPHGSLNQETQYF. The CDR3 nucleotides read TGTGCCAGCAGCCCCCACGGGAGTCTCAACCAAGAGACCCAGTACTTC.

This clone was recorded only once. V usage is TRBV6-1 and J usage is TRBJ1-2; D might be TRBD1 (6 bases). The germline gives CDR1 MNHNS, CDR2 SASEGT. This CDR3 is 15 amino acids long. Deletions cut 7 bases from V and 3 bases from J, with 18 bases between. CDR3 nucleotides: TGTGCCAGCAATTCGCGGGGGCCATCATACTATGGCTACACCTTC. As protein: CASNSRGPSYYGYTF.